One T cell receptor beta chain is described in this entry. The source of the sample is a study of blood T cells in healthy people across ages. This CDR3 comprises 16 residues. V gave up 0 bases and J gave up 2 bases, with 12 bases separating them. From germline, CDR1 is SGHRS and CDR2 YFSETQ. Together with a sample-barcoded 5' primer, a J-beta primer mix was included in a second PCR lasting about 7 to 12 cycles. TCRdb ran MiXCR on the 5' RACE reads and lists one entry per CDR3 protein. The table includes roughly 730,000 distinct CDR3 sequences, roughly 56% detected once. The sequence derives from a man aged 40-49 years in good health. The V and J genes are TRBV5-1 and TRBJ1-5, with D maybe TRBD1 (5 bases). The sample consisted of blood. The CDR3 loop is CASSLEGRDGNQPQHF. CDR3 coding DNA: TGCGCCAGCAGCTTGGAGGGCAGGGATGGCAATCAGCCCCAGCATTTT.